These 25 T cell receptor beta chains originate from one sample sequenced in a study of beta chain features in type 1 diabetes. Expressed TCRB transcripts were sequenced because the isolated RNA had all been reverse transcribed beforehand. Data came from immunoSEQ multiplex PCR; TCRdb stores just in-frame clones and leaves some out. The profile shows about 900,000 clones, roughly 16% of them singletons. What was sequenced was naive CD4+ T cells from blood. The receptors here all came from a woman between 18 and 29 years old in good health.

There are a few counts of this clone. V is TRBV4-1 and J is TRBJ2-3; 7 bases line up with TRBD2. Germline CDR1 MGHRA, CDR2 YSYEKL. The ends lost 0 bases at V and 9 bases at J; junction bases unmatched: 9. This CDR3 spans 15 amino acids. CDR3: CASSQDQGRGVTQYF. DNA of the CDR3: TGCGCCAGCAGCCAAGATCAAGGCCGGGGGGTGACGCAGTATTTT.

The J gene is TRBJ2-5, the V gene TRBV7-2, with TRBD2 matching over 11 bases. J lost 1 base, V lost 2 bases, and 3 bases had no gene match. CDR3 length: 16 residues. In germline, CDR1 is SGHTA, CDR2 FQGNSA. The CDR3 protein is CASSLRLAGSQETQYF. In DNA form, the CDR3 reads TGTGCCAGCAGCTTAAGACTAGCGGGATCCCAAGAGACCCAGTACTTC.

This rearrangement joins TRBV2 to TRBJ1-5, with 9 bases lining up with TRBD1. V dropped 6 bases and J dropped 0; count of bases not matched to a gene: 0. Germline CDR1 is SNHLY and CDR2 is FYNNEI. This CDR3 is 14 amino acids long. The CDR3 region is CASRDRGSNQPQHF. DNA of the CDR3: TGTGCCAGCAGGGACAGGGGTAGCAATCAGCCCCAGCATTTT.

In this sample, this clone turned up a few times. The V and J genes are TRBV4-2 and TRBJ2-2; no reliable D call. The CDR3 has 15 residues. The V gene's germline CDR1 is LGHNA and CDR2 YNFKEQ. V was clipped by 2 bases and J by 0 bases, with 7 bases between them. CDR3 protein: CASSQRAANTGELFF. Written as DNA, the CDR3 is TGTGCCAGCAGCCAACGGGCCGCGAACACCGGGGAGCTGTTTTTT.

The chain joins TRBV28 to TRBJ2-1, with a possible D match to TRBD2 (5 bases). CDR1 MDHEN and CDR2 SYDVKM come from the germline V gene. The CDR3 sequence is 14 residues long. V lost 7 bases, J lost 0 bases, and 10 bases lay in between. The CDR3 sequence is CASMKAASYNEQFF. Here the CDR3 DNA reads TGTGCCAGCATGAAAGCGGCCTCCTACAATGAGCAGTTCTTC. The full variable domain, in which reference TRBV28 and TRBJ2-1 provide the parts outside the CDR3, is DVKVTQSSRYLVKRTGEKVFLECVQDMDHENMFWYRQDPGLGLRLIYFSYDVKMKEKGDIPEGYSVSREKKERFSLILESASTNQTSMYLCASMKAASYNEQFFGPGTRLTVL.

The CDR3 nucleotides are TGTGCCAGCAGCGCCGGCCCGGGACTAGCTAGCACAGATACGCAGTATTTT. Its translation: CASSAGPGLASTDTQYF. The rearrangement uses TRBV9 and TRBJ2-3; TRBD2 aligns across 9 bases. The germline gives CDR1 SGDLS, CDR2 YYNGEE. The CDR3 has 17 residues. V was pared by 3 bases and J by 0 bases, with 8 bases of the junction left unmatched. The whole variable domain, remainder taken from reference TRBV9 and TRBJ2-3, is DSGVTQTPKHLITATGQRVTLRCSPRSGDLSVYWYQQSLDQGLQFLIQYYNGEERAKGNILERFSAQQFPDLHSELNLSSLELGDSALYFCASSAGPGLASTDTQYFGPGTRLTVL.

The chain joins TRBV20-1 to TRBJ2-3; D gene unclear. This CDR3 is built from 11 residues. Germline V gene lookup returns CDR1 DFQATT and CDR2 SNEGSKA (reference sequence). CDR3 DNA sequence: TGCAGGGCGACGGGTAGAGATACGCAGTATTTT. Translation: CRATGRDTQYF.

J is TRBJ2-2 and V is TRBV4-2; TRBD2 aligns across 8 bases. Losses at the gene ends were 0 bases for V and 5 bases for J; bases not matched to a gene: 5. CDR3 length: 16 amino acids. The germline V gene has CDR1 LGHNA and CDR2 YNFKEQ. CDR3 protein: CASSQESGSWTGELFF. CDR3 sequence (DNA): TGTGCCAGCAGCCAAGAGAGCGGGAGCTGGACCGGGGAGCTGTTTTTT.

This clone has only a few counts. V gene TRBV7-2 combines with J gene TRBJ2-1, with 7 bases identical to TRBD2. Germline V gene lookup returns CDR1 SGHTA and CDR2 FQGNSA. Trimming at V came to 0 bases and at J to 5 bases, leaving 10 bases not matched to a gene. The CDR3 is made up of 17 amino acids. The CDR3 loop is CASSLAPSGTINNEQFF. The CDR3 nucleotides are TGTGCCAGCAGCTTAGCCCCCTCCGGGACTATCAACAATGAGCAGTTCTTC.

The gene calls are TRBV6-6 and TRBJ2-2; D is possibly TRBD2 (5 bases). The V and J ends lost 6 bases and 10 bases respectively, with 15 bases between them. The V gene's germline CDR1 is MNHNY and CDR2 SVGAGI (reference sequence). The CDR3 has 13 amino acids. CDR3 nucleotide sequence: TGTGCCAGCAGGGGCGCGATGGGAGAGGAGCTGTTTTTT. It encodes CASRGAMGEELFF.

This clone has more than one count but fewer than ten. The chain has TRBV5-1 and TRBJ2-6, with TRBD1 matching over 7 bases. This CDR3 has 14 amino acids. Trimming at V came to 0 bases and at J to 8 bases, leaving 2 bases not matched to a gene. Germline CDR1 SGHRS, CDR2 YFSETQ. In DNA form, the CDR3 reads TGCGCCAGCAGCTTGGGACAGGGTCCCAACGTCCTGACTTTC. Residues: CASSLGQGPNVLTF. Filled out from reference TRBV5-1 and TRBJ2-6, the complete variable domain reads KAGVTQTPRYLIKTRGQQVTLSCSPISGHRSVSWYQQTPGQGLQFLFEYFSETQRNKGNFPGRFSGRQFSNSRSEMNVSTLELGDSALYLCASSLGQGPNVLTFGAGSRLTVL.

This clone was seen a few times. The rearrangement uses TRBV6-5 and TRBJ1-5; a possible D gene is TRBD1 (5 bases). CDR1 is MNHEY, CDR2 SVGAGI, per germline. The V gene lost 8 bases and the J gene lost 0 bases, with 11 bases spanning the gap. The CDR3 loop spans 14 amino acids. CDR3 sequence reads: CASCRDPSNQPQHF. The CDR3, as DNA: TGTGCCAGCTGTCGGGACCCTAGCAATCAGCCCCAGCATTTT.

This clone has a handful of counts. The chain employs TRBV6-1 and TRBJ1-2; TRBD1 might be the D (6 bases). V was cut by 4 bases and J by 5 bases, with 11 bases left in between. This CDR3 contains 13 residues. Germline V lookup: CDR1 MNHNS, CDR2 SASEGT. The CDR3 reads CASSVRQGYGYTF. The CDR3 nucleotides are TGTGCCAGCAGTGTCCGGCAGGGGTATGGCTACACCTTC.

As DNA, the CDR3 is TGTGCCAGCAGCCTGGAAAACGGGGCCGGGGAGCTGTTTTTT. This translates into CASSLENGAGELFF. The chain employs TRBV5-6 and TRBJ2-2; maybe TRBD2 (5 bases). Trimming took off 4 bases at V and 6 bases at J, with 13 bases between the two ends. This CDR3 comprises 14 residues. CDR1 and CDR2 (germline): SGHDT, YYEEEE.

This clone showed up many times. The chain is built from TRBV18 and TRBJ2-1; 9 bases agree with TRBD2. Germline CDR1 KGHSH, CDR2 LQKENI. CDR3 length equals 13 residues. V shed 2 bases and J 9 bases; nucleotides not matched to a gene: 2. In DNA, the CDR3 is TGTGCCAGCTCACCAACAGCGGGAGGTGAGCAGTTCTTC. This translates into CASSPTAGGEQFF.

This clone has only a few counts. J is TRBJ2-5 and V is TRBV7-9; no reliable D call. Germline V gives CDR1 SEHNR, CDR2 FQNEAQ (reference sequence). This CDR3 spans 14 amino acids. Trimming removed 4 bases at V and 5 bases at J, with 14 bases between. CDR3 amino acids: CASSSPVSVETQYF. The CDR3 DNA follows: TGTGCCAGCAGCTCCCCGGTCTCCGTTGAGACCCAGTACTTC.

This chain connects TRBV5-4 to TRBJ2-3; D is unresolved. This CDR3 is built from 14 residues. Trimming pared 4 bases from V and 3 bases from J, leaving 12 bases between. Germline V gene data show CDR1 as SGHNT and CDR2 as YYREEE (reference sequence). CDR3 nucleotides: TGTGCCAGCAGCCTACCATGGGGAACAGATACGCAGTATTTT. It translates to CASSLPWGTDTQYF. Full variable domain (remainder filled in from reference TRBV5-4 and TRBJ2-3): ETGVTQSPTHLIKTRGQQVTLRCSSQSGHNTVSWYQQALGQGPQFIFQYYREEENGRGNFPPRFSGLQFPNYSSELNVNALELDDSALYLCASSLPWGTDTQYFGPGTRLTVL.

This clone was detected only a few times. This chain joins TRBV10-3 and TRBJ2-5; D not certain. Germline CDR1 and CDR2: ENHRY and SYGVKD. This CDR3 has 13 residues. V was pared by 4 bases and J by 0 bases, with 6 bases between. CDR3 nucleotide sequence: TGTGCCATCAGTGTAACAGACCAAGAGACCCAGTACTTC. Its protein is CAISVTDQETQYF.

The V call is TRBV18, the J call TRBJ1-2, with 7 nucleotides matching TRBD1. Germline lookup yields CDR1 KGHSH and CDR2 LQKENI. J lost 8 bases, V lost 3 bases, and 6 bases had no gene match. The CDR3 totals 13 residues. CDR3 amino acids: CASSPETGLGYTF. The CDR3 nucleotides read TGTGCCAGCTCACCGGAGACAGGGTTAGGCTACACCTTC.

The CDR3 bases are TGTGCCAGCAGCTTATGGGGGAATACGCAGTATTTT. Translation gives CASSLWGNTQYF. The rearrangement uses TRBV7-2 and TRBJ2-3; D is perhaps TRBD1 or TRBD2 (5 bases each). This CDR3 has 12 amino acids. Germline values: CDR1 SGHTA, CDR2 FQGNSA. The V and J ends lost 2 bases and 7 bases respectively, with 7 bases between them.

CDR3 protein: CASSIIVGGYEQYF. The CDR3 DNA follows: TGTGCCAGCAGTATTATCGTGGGGGGTTACGAGCAGTACTTC. The chain uses TRBV28 and TRBJ2-7, with a weak D call TRBD2 (6 bases). Trimming stripped 5 bases from V and 4 bases from J, with 15 bases between. CDR3 length: 14 residues. Looked up from germline, CDR1 is MDHEN and CDR2 is SYDVKM. The variable domain in full, with the rest retrieved from reference TRBV28 and TRBJ2-7, is DVKVTQSSRYLVKRTGEKVFLECVQDMDHENMFWYRQDPGLGLRLIYFSYDVKMKEKGDIPEGYSVSREKKERFSLILESASTNQTSMYLCASSIIVGGYEQYFGPGTRLTVT.

V and J are TRBV2 and TRBJ2-7; perhaps D is TRBD1 or TRBD2 (5 bases each). CDR3 length: 14 residues. V lost 7 bases to trimming and J lost 3 bases, with 16 bases between them. Looked up from germline, CDR1 is SNHLY and CDR2 is FYNNEI. CDR3 sequence: CASKSDGAYYEQYF. The CDR3 DNA follows: TGTGCCAGCAAGAGCGACGGGGCTTACTACGAGCAGTACTTC.

This clone was counted only a few times. V usage is TRBV5-1 and J usage is TRBJ2-1, with unresolved D. Germline V gene lookup returns CDR1 SGHRS and CDR2 YFSETQ. CDR3 size: 16 residues. V lost 6 bases, J lost 2 bases, and 18 bases lay in between. Here the CDR3 reads CASTESGPHPYNEQFF. CDR3 nucleotide sequence: TGCGCCAGCACCGAGTCCGGACCGCACCCCTACAATGAGCAGTTCTTC.

This clone was counted only a few times. In the same sample, other DNA sequences code for this CDR3. J is TRBJ2-3 and V is TRBV7-3; D is uncertain. In germline, CDR1 is SGHTA, CDR2 FQGTGA. V lost 2 bases to trimming and J lost 1 base, with 4 bases between them. The length of the CDR3 is 13 residues. The CDR3 nucleotides read TGTGCCAGCAGCTTAGGCGGCACAGATACGCAGTATTTT. It translates to CASSLGGTDTQYF.

To note about this clone: Within the sample, other DNA sequences also encode this same CDR3. The chain joins TRBV28 to TRBJ2-7, with a tentative D call TRBD2 (5 bases). The CDR3 length is 13 residues. The V gene lost 3 bases and the J gene lost 0 bases, with 6 bases spanning the gap. Looked up from germline, CDR1 is MDHEN and CDR2 is SYDVKM. The CDR3 here is CASSLAGSYEQYF. As DNA, the CDR3 is TGTGCCAGCAGTTTGGCGGGCTCCTACGAGCAGTACTTC.